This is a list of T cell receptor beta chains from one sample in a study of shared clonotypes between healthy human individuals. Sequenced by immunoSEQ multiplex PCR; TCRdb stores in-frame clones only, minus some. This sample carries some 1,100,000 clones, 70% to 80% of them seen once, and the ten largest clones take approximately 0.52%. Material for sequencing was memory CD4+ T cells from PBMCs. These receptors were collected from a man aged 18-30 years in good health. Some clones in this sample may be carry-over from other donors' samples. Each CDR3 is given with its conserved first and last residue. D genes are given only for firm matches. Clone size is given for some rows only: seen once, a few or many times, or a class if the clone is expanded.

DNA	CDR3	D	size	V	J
TGTGCCAGCAGTTACAGGGCCGGCTCCTACGAGCAGTACTTC	CASSYRAGSYEQYF	NA	NA	TRBV28	TRBJ2-7
TGTGCCAGCAGCCCGGGGACTGCGGAGACCCAGTACTTC	CASSPGTAETQYF	NA	NA	TRBV7-2	TRBJ2-5
TGTGCCAGCACGTCCCAGGGGGGTGGAGCCGGGGAGCTGTTTTTT	CASTSQGGGAGELFF	NA	NA	TRBV6-1	TRBJ2-2
TGTGCCAGCAGTTTCACAGGGTTCCCATCTACTGAAGCTTTCTTT	CASSFTGFPSTEAFF	NA	NA	TRBV28	TRBJ1-1
TGCGCCAGCAGCCCAGAACCGGGACAGGATATTTCACCCCTCCACTTT	CASSPEPGQDISPLHF	TRBD1	NA	TRBV4-3	TRBJ1-6
TGTGCCAGCAGCTCCAGGGGGAAGGGTAGCAATCAGCCCCAGCATTTT	CASSSRGKGSNQPQHF	TRBD1	NA	TRBV28	TRBJ1-5
TGTGCCAGCTCACCACAGACCTCTGGAAACACCATATATTTT	CASSPQTSGNTIYF	NA	few	TRBV18	TRBJ1-3
TGTGCTAGTGGCCCTTCCGGGACAGGGGATTTTTCCGAATTT	CASGPSGTGDFSEF	TRBD1	NA	TRBV12-5	TRBJ1-1
TGTGCCAGCTCGCCAGACGTGGAATACTATGGCTACACCTTC	CASSPDVEYYGYTF	NA	once	TRBV18	TRBJ1-2
TGTGCCAGCACCGCACGGGGCACAGATACGCAGTATTTT	CASTARGTDTQYF	NA	NA	TRBV2	TRBJ2-3
TGTGCCAGCAACTCTCCCCCCCATAAGGCGGGAGGAAACAATGAGCAGTTCTTC	CASNSPPHKAGGNNEQFF	TRBD2	NA	TRBV5-8	TRBJ2-1
TGTGCCAGCAGCTTAAATTCAAGGGGTATCGGGGAGCTGTTTTTT	CASSLNSRGIGELFF	NA	NA	TRBV7-3	TRBJ2-2
TGTGCCAGCAGCTTCGGCCGGGAGAGGGTCGGAGCTTTCTTT	CASSFGRERVGAFF	NA	NA	TRBV5-4	TRBJ1-1
TGTGCCAGCAGCTTAGTACGGGACTCCCACGAGCAGTACTTC	CASSLVRDSHEQYF	NA	NA	TRBV7-3	TRBJ2-7
TGCGCCAGCGGGGAGCAAGAGACCCAGTACTTC	CASGEQETQYF	NA	few	TRBV5-1	TRBJ2-5
TGTGCCAGCAGCGGGAGGGGCCCCAGTGGGGAACAGCCCCAGCATTTT	CASSGRGPSGEQPQHF	NA	once	TRBV5-8	TRBJ1-5
TGTGCCAGCAGCTTGCCCCCCTCCAGTAACACCGGGGAGCTGTTTTTT	CASSLPPSSNTGELFF	NA	NA	TRBV5-5	TRBJ2-2
TGTGCCAGCAGCCAACTCGGACATTTGAACACCGGGGAGCTGTTTTTT	CASSQLGHLNTGELFF	NA	NA	TRBV7-3	TRBJ2-2
TGTGCCAGCAGTTTCCGAGCCACTAGCGGGAGCGTGAGCTCCTACGAGCAGTACTTC	CASSFRATSGSVSSYEQYF	TRBD2	NA	TRBV28	TRBJ2-7
TGTGCTAGTGGCCCTTCAGGGAGCAACGAGCAGTACTTC	CASGPSGSNEQYF	NA	NA	TRBV12-5	TRBJ2-7
TGTGCCAGCAGCTTGTGGAGGGCCCGCACAGATACGCAGTATTTT	CASSLWRARTDTQYF	NA	many	TRBV7-8	TRBJ2-3
TGTGCCAGCAGTTTCGGTAGCTACGAGCAGTACTTC	CASSFGSYEQYF	NA	NA	TRBV2	TRBJ2-7
TGTGCCAGCGAACCGGGACGGTTCTCTGGGGCCAACGTCCTGACTTTC	CASEPGRFSGANVLTF	NA	NA	TRBV7-8	TRBJ2-6
TGTGCCAGCGCCCCCTGGTCGGGGTGGAACACCGGGGAGCTGTTTTTT	CASAPWSGWNTGELFF	NA	NA	TRBV14	TRBJ2-2
TGTGCCAGTCGCCTTATCGGGTACGAGTATGGCTACACCTTC	CASRLIGYEYGYTF	NA	NA	TRBV19	TRBJ1-2
TGCGCCAGCAGCTTTTCCCGGGACACTCTACACCTCCAGCAGTACTTC	CASSFSRDTLHLQQYF	NA	NA	TRBV5-1	TRBJ2-7
TGCGCCAGCAGCGTCGTTAGCGTCGAGACAGATACGCAGTATTTT	CASSVVSVETDTQYF	NA	NA	TRBV5-1	TRBJ2-3
TGTGCCAGCAGTTTACCTCTCGGCTCTGGAAACACCATATATTTT	CASSLPLGSGNTIYF	NA	NA	TRBV28	TRBJ1-3
TGTGCCAGCAGCTTTGGACTAGCGGGAGGAGGGTACGAGCAGTACTTC	CASSFGLAGGGYEQYF	TRBD2	NA	TRBV7-2	TRBJ2-7
TGTGCCTGGAGTCGTCGGACTAGCGGTGGGAATGAGCAGTTCTTC	CAWSRRTSGGNEQFF	TRBD2	NA	TRBV30	TRBJ2-1
TGTGCCAGCAGTTTCGTCCCAGGGTATGGCTACACCTTC	CASSFVPGYGYTF	NA	few	TRBV6-5	TRBJ1-2
TGCGCCAGCAGCCAAGATAGGGAGACCCAGTACTTC	CASSQDRETQYF	NA	NA	TRBV4-1	TRBJ2-5
TGTGCCATTGGGGACGTCCCTGTCCATGAGCAGTTCTTC	CAIGDVPVHEQFF	NA	NA	TRBV10-3	TRBJ2-1
TGTGCCAGCTCACCACAGGGGCCCCCAGGATATGGCTACACCTTC	CASSPQGPPGYGYTF	NA	once	TRBV18	TRBJ1-2
TGTGCCAGCAGTGGAGGGACGGTAAACTACGAGCAGTACTTC	CASSGGTVNYEQYF	NA	NA	TRBV6-6	TRBJ2-7
TGTGCCAGCAGCTTGGAGTTTTTGGCGGGAGCGGCCGGGGAGCTGTTTTTT	CASSLEFLAGAAGELFF	TRBD2	few	TRBV5-4	TRBJ2-2
TGTGCCAGCAGCTCCAAACGACAGGGGAACACTGAAGCTTTCTTT	CASSSKRQGNTEAFF	TRBD1	NA	TRBV5-6	TRBJ1-1
TGTGCCAGCAGCTCGGGACAGGGGAGTAGCAATCAGCCCCAGCATTTT	CASSSGQGSSNQPQHF	TRBD1	NA	TRBV7-9	TRBJ1-5
TGTGCCTGGAGTGTAGGGCAGGCCCTCTATGGCTACACCTTC	CAWSVGQALYGYTF	NA	NA	TRBV30	TRBJ1-2
TGCAGCGATACAGGGACCATGAACACTGAAGCTTTCTTT	CSDTGTMNTEAFF	NA	NA	TRBV29-1	TRBJ1-1
TGTGCCAGCAGTTACAGCCAGGGCTACGAGCAGTACTTC	CASSYSQGYEQYF	NA	NA	TRBV6-6	TRBJ2-7
TGTGCCAGCAGCGAAGGTGGGACGAGCTCCTACGAGCAGTACTTC	CASSEGGTSSYEQYF	NA	NA	TRBV7-3	TRBJ2-7
TGTGCCAGCAGCTTAGGGCGTAATCAGCCCCAGCATTTT	CASSLGRNQPQHF	NA	once	TRBV7-8	TRBJ1-5
TGTGCCAGCATTCCCCGGTTGGGACAGGGGGACAATGAGCAGTTCTTC	CASIPRLGQGDNEQFF	TRBD1	NA	TRBV28	TRBJ2-1
TGTGCCAGCAGCTTGTGGGGCTCCCCAAACACTGAAGCTTTCTTT	CASSLWGSPNTEAFF	NA	once	TRBV5-8	TRBJ1-1
TGTGCCAGCAGCCTAAAGGACAGGGAAGCTTTCTTT	CASSLKDREAFF	TRBD1	NA	TRBV7-9	TRBJ1-1